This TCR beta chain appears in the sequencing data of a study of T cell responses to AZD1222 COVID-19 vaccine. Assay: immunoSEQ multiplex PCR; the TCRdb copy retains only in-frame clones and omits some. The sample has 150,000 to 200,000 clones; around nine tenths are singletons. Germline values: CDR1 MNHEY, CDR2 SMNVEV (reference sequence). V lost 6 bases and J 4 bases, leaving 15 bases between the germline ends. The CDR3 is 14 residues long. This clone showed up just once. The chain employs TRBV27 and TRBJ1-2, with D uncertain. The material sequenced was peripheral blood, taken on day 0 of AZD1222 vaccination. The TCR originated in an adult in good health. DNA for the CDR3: TGTGCCAGCAGCCCGACGGACGCCTCCTATGGCTACACCTTC. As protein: CASSPTDASYGYTF.